The sequence of this TCR beta chain was determined in a study of cytomegalovirus exposure and HLA in healthy donors. Study outcomes and limitations: The authors confirmed in vitro that a few CMV-associated chains were specific for CMV antigens.

Looked up from germline, CDR1 is SGHNT and CDR2 is YYREEE (reference sequence). The CDR3 has 18 amino acids. Trimming left V 1 base short and J 0 bases short, with 20 bases between. The PCR made use of 60 Vbeta and 13 Jbeta primers. TCRdb's copy holds only in-frame clones and misses some; the assay was immunoSEQ multiplex PCR. The profile covers 270,000 or so clones, with about 93% appearing a single time and less than 2% taken by the ten largest. As concerns this clone: Its antigen is as yet unknown.

The sequence was collected from a girl aged 2-10 years in good health and CMV-seronegative. Sequencing was done on a sample of PBMCs. The chain links TRBV5-4 to TRBJ2-7, with D possibly TRBD1 on 7 matching bases. CDR3 nucleotide sequence: TGTGCCAGCAGCTTGTGGGGCAGGGGGGCCTCTCCCTCCTACGAGCAGTACTTC. It codes for CASSLWGRGASPSYEQYF.